These T cell receptor beta chains were read from a single sample in a study of CD8 T cells in ankylosing spondylitis. In TCRdb, the 5' RACE reads were re-called with MiXCR into one record per CDR3 protein. The sample includes about 450,000 distinct CDR3 sequences, roughly a quarter of them seen just once. The sample consisted of blood, either unsorted or a sorted T cell fraction (not recorded which). These receptors were collected from a male donor with ankylosing spondylitis. CDR3s include the opening cysteine and the closing phenylalanine or tryptophan. Each record gives: clone size, D gene, V gene, J gene, CDR3 protein, CDR3 DNA. The D gene is left open where the match is weak. Size values are once, few and many counts, or a class for expanded clones, and some rows have none.

size: many; D: TRBD1; V: TRBV5-1; J: TRBJ1-1; CDR3: CASSLPGTAKNTEAFF; DNA: TGCGCCAGCAGCTTGCCCGGGACAGCCAAGAACACTGAAGCTTTCTTT
size: .; D: .; V: TRBV30; J: TRBJ2-3; CDR3: CAWSLGETQYF; DNA: TGTGCCTGGAGTTTAGGCGAAACGCAGTATTTT
size: few; D: TRBD1; V: TRBV29-1; J: TRBJ2-2; CDR3: CSVGRTGGYNTGELFF; DNA: TGCAGCGTTGGTCGGACAGGGGGGTACAACACCGGGGAGCTGTTTTTT
size: few; D: .; V: TRBV5-5; J: TRBJ1-5; CDR3: CASSLVGGLGNQPQHF; DNA: TGTGCCAGCAGCTTGGTCGGAGGCTTGGGCAATCAGCCCCAGCATTTT
size: .; D: .; V: TRBV11-3; J: TRBJ2-3; CDR3: CASKRTFPSTDTQYF; DNA: TGTGCCAGCAAACGAACGTTCCCTAGCACAGATACGCAGTATTTT
size: .; D: TRBD1; V: TRBV7-2; J: TRBJ2-7; CDR3: CASSLLDRGTHEQYF; DNA: TGTGCCAGCAGCTTATTGGACAGGGGGACCCACGAGCAGTACTTC
size: few; D: .; V: TRBV5-1; J: TRBJ1-2; CDR3: CASSLVGGIDYGYTF; DNA: TGCGCCAGCAGCTTGGTCGGGGGAATCGACTATGGCTACACCTTC
size: many; D: TRBD1; V: TRBV18; J: TRBJ1-3; CDR3: CASSPINQGAAGNTIYF; DNA: TGTGCCAGCTCACCAATAAATCAGGGGGCGGCTGGAAACACCATATATTTT
size: few; D: .; V: TRBV5-1; J: TRBJ1-3; CDR3: CASSLDGGAGNTIYF; DNA: TGCGCCAGCAGCTTGGACGGAGGAGCTGGAAACACCATATATTTT
size: .; D: .; V: TRBV7-8; J: TRBJ2-1; CDR3: CASSLVTRRDEQFF; DNA: TGTGCCAGCAGCTTAGTAACTAGGCGGGATGAGCAGTTCTTC
size: .; D: .; V: TRBV5-1; J: TRBJ1-1; CDR3: CASSLSRTALYDEAFF; DNA: TGCGCCAGCAGCTTGTCGCGGACAGCGCTGTATGATGAAGCTTTCTTT
size: .; D: .; V: TRBV21-1; J: TRBJ2-7; CDR3: CASSLKRRRDRAEQYF; DNA: TGTGCCAGCAGCCTAAAACGAAGGAGGGACCGAGCCGAGCAGTACTTC
size: .; D: TRBD1; V: TRBV12-3/TRBV12-4; J: TRBJ2-4; CDR3: CASSPRQGRGNIQYF; DNA: TGTGCCAGCAGTCCTAGACAGGGGCGTGGGAACATTCAGTACTTC
size: .; D: .; V: TRBV25-1; J: TRBJ2-2; CDR3: CASREPVNTGELFF; DNA: TGTGCCAGCAGGGAACCAGTGAACACCGGGGAGCTGTTTTTT
size: .; D: .; V: TRBV20-1; J: TRBJ2-3; CDR3: CSAGRLDVDTQYF; DNA: TGCAGTGCTGGTAGACTAGATGTTGATACGCAGTATTTT
size: few; D: .; V: TRBV12-3/TRBV12-4; J: TRBJ2-1; CDR3: CASSNLGAYYGNEQFF; DNA: TGTGCCAGCAGCAACCTAGGGGCCTACTACGGGAATGAGCAGTTCTTC
size: few; D: .; V: TRBV7-9; J: TRBJ1-2; CDR3: CASSLVSPNGGYTF; DNA: TGTGCCAGCAGCTTAGTTAGCCCCAACGGAGGCTACACCTTC
size: .; D: TRBD2; V: TRBV10-3; J: TRBJ2-1; CDR3: CAISVGTSGRLNNEQFF; DNA: TGTGCCATCAGTGTGGGGACTAGCGGGAGGCTAAACAATGAGCAGTTCTTC
size: many; D: .; V: TRBV24-1; J: TRBJ2-1; CDR3: CATSDFRGSSYNEQFF; DNA: TGTGCCACCAGTGATTTTAGAGGGAGCTCCTACAATGAGCAGTTCTTC
size: few; D: .; V: TRBV20-1; J: TRBJ1-1; CDR3: CSAREGLMNTEAFF; DNA: TGCAGTGCTAGAGAGGGACTGATGAACACTGAAGCTTTCTTT